This T cell receptor (beta chain) was recovered during a study of T cell responses to AZD1222 COVID-19 vaccine. Study results and limitations: Two AZD1222 doses significantly raised spike-specific TCR breadth and depth over controls. Across spike, vaccine-associated CD4 TCRs were found, dominant at 160-218 and 743-854.

This clone was observed a single time. Its antigen remains unidentified. TCRdb's copy holds only in-frame clones and misses some; the assay was immunoSEQ multiplex PCR. The table lists under 150,000 clones, under 95% of them singletons. V was cut by 4 bases and J by 3 bases, with 16 bases left in between. The germline V gene has CDR1 SGHNT and CDR2 YYREEE (reference sequence). This CDR3 region has 15 residues. This sequence originates from an adult in good health. V is TRBV5-4 and J is TRBJ1-2; D may be TRBD1 (5 bases). The specimen comprised peripheral blood, sampled on day 0 of AZD1222 vaccination. The CDR3 nucleotides are TGTGCCAGCAGCCCCCCCCCAGGGCGGGACTATGGCTACACCTTC. This codes for CASSPPPGRDYGYTF. The whole variable domain, remainder taken from reference TRBV5-4 and TRBJ1-2, is ETGVTQSPTHLIKTRGQQVTLRCSSQSGHNTVSWYQQALGQGPQFIFQYYREEENGRGNFPPRFSGLQFPNYSSELNVNALELDDSALYLCASSPPPGRDYGYTFGSGTRLTVV.